These T cell receptor beta chains were read from a single sample in a study of blood T cell repertoires in COVID-19. Sequenced by immunoSEQ multiplex PCR; TCRdb stores in-frame clones only, minus some. The sample records hundreds of thousands of clones, around 90% being singletons. Source material: PBMCs or T cells enriched from blood (not recorded which). The receptors come from a woman younger than 45 who had recovered from COVID-19. Both conserved end residues are part of each CDR3. A D gene is named only where the DNA matches it firmly. Where a row states a size, it is once, few, many or the class of an expanded clone; other rows omit it.

cdr3_length	d_call	j_call	v_call	clone_size	cdr3_aa	cdr3_nt
11	-	TRBJ1-5	TRBV28	-	CASSYSQPQHF	TGTGCCAGCAGCTACAGCCAGCCCCAGCATTTT
12	-	TRBJ2-7	TRBV15	-	CATSRDRVEQYF	TGTGCCACCAGCAGAGATCGAGTCGAGCAGTACTTC
13	-	TRBJ1-1	TRBV9	-	CASSPEMNTEAFF	TGTGCCAGCAGCCCCGAGATGAACACTGAAGCTTTCTTT
13	-	TRBJ1-2	TRBV27	-	CASSLGQGNGYTF	TGTGCCAGCAGTTTAGGACAAGGGAATGGCTACACCTTC
17	TRBD1	TRBJ1-1	TRBV30	-	CAWSTSRTGRLATEAFF	TGTGCCTGGAGTACCTCTCGGACAGGGCGGTTGGCGACTGAAGCTTTCTTT
13	-	TRBJ2-5	TRBV2	-	CASSDTAQETQYF	TGTGCCAGCAGTGATACAGCCCAAGAGACCCAGTACTTC
14	-	TRBJ2-3	TRBV5-5	-	CASSLEKSMDTQYF	TGTGCCAGCAGCTTGGAAAAGAGTATGGATACGCAGTATTTT
17	TRBD2	TRBJ2-7	TRBV7-4	-	CASSLPGGTSGSYEQYF	TGTGCCAGCAGCTTACCCGGTGGGACTAGCGGATCTTACGAGCAGTACTTC
11	TRBD1	TRBJ1-1	TRBV4-3	-	CASSPTGGAFF	TGCGCCAGCAGCCCGACAGGGGGAGCTTTCTTT
19	TRBD1	TRBJ2-2	TRBV19	-	CASSIAARQGSSRTGELFF	TGTGCCAGTAGTATAGCCGCTCGACAGGGCTCGAGTCGCACCGGGGAGCTGTTTTTT
19	TRBD2	TRBJ2-5	TRBV7-6	-	CASIEDGTSGYVYQETQYF	TGTGCCAGCATCGAGGATGGGACTAGCGGATACGTTTACCAAGAGACCCAGTACTTC
17	TRBD2	TRBJ2-7	TRBV19	-	CASSGPSLRGGLYEQYF	TGTGCCAGTAGTGGCCCCTCTTTGCGGGGGGGCTTGTACGAGCAGTACTTC
14	TRBD2	TRBJ2-1	TRBV7-3	-	CASSPAGTSNEQFF	TGTGCCAGCAGCCCAGCGGGGACTTCAAATGAGCAGTTCTTC
13	-	TRBJ2-2	TRBV9	-	CASSVAPPGELFF	TGTGCCAGCAGCGTAGCTCCCCCCGGGGAGCTGTTTTTT
15	-	TRBJ2-2	TRBV7-3	-	CASSYGTPNTGELFF	TGTGCCAGCAGCTACGGGACACCGAACACCGGGGAGCTGTTTTTT
10	-	TRBJ1-5	TRBV20-1	few	CSGIGQPQHF	TGCAGTGGTATCGGTCAGCCCCAGCATTTT
15	TRBD2	TRBJ2-5	TRBV11-1	few	CASSLDGGRGETQYF	TGTGCCAGCAGCTTAGACGGCGGGAGGGGGGAGACCCAGTACTTC
14	TRBD2	TRBJ2-1	TRBV3-1/TRBV3-2	few	CASSHRGGNNEQFF	TGTGCCAGCAGCCATCGCGGGGGAAACAATGAGCAGTTCTTC
16	-	TRBJ2-4	TRBV4-1	-	CASSQARGGAVNIQYF	TGCGCCAGCAGCCAAGCCCGAGGGGGGGCCGTGAACATTCAGTACTTC
17	TRBD1	TRBJ2-7	TRBV13	-	CASSLLPGQGGSYEQYF	TGTGCCAGCAGCTTACTTCCTGGACAGGGGGGCTCCTACGAGCAGTACTTC